The rows below give T cell receptor beta chains drawn from one sample of a study of low-dose radiotherapy and immunotherapy resistance in tumors. Each CDR3 protein is one row after TCRdb ran MiXCR on the reads. Among some 60,000 distinct CDR3 sequences listed, approximately 25% were seen once. Sequencing was performed on PBMCs, taken before treatment. Source of these receptors: a male donor with rectosigmoid adenocarcinoma. Each CDR3 is given with its conserved first and last residue. Each record gives: V gene, D gene, J gene, clone size, CDR3 protein, CDR3 DNA. The D gene is left open where the match is weak. Size is omitted from some rows. Given values are once, few, many or a class for expanded clones.

TRBV6-5	TRBD1	TRBJ1-2	many	CASSYLGQGQSYGYTF	TGTGCCAGCAGTTACTTGGGACAGGGGCAGAGCTATGGCTACACCTTC
TRBV28	TRBD2	TRBJ2-3	medium-sized	CASSFPSGNSTDTQYF	TGTGCCAGCAGTTTCCCTAGCGGGAACAGCACAGATACGCAGTATTTT
TRBV19	-	TRBJ2-3	-	CASTVGFSSTDTQYF	TGTGCCAGTACCGTTGGATTCTCTAGCACAGATACGCAGTATTTT
TRBV7-2	-	TRBJ2-1	-	CASSLVMRVEQFF	TGTGCCAGCAGCTTAGTGATGAGGGTTGAGCAGTTCTTC
TRBV5-1	-	TRBJ2-1	many	CASTLGGGHEQFF	TGCGCCAGCACACTTGGCGGCGGACATGAGCAGTTCTTC
TRBV28	-	TRBJ2-7	few	CASIGQGTWGPGLEQYF	TGTGCCAGCATAGGCCAGGGGACTTGGGGGCCCGGCCTCGAGCAGTACTTC
TRBV2	-	TRBJ2-3	many	CASIGQSDTQYF	TGTGCCAGCATAGGACAGTCAGATACGCAGTATTTT
TRBV19	-	TRBJ1-5	many	CASSMDLLKPQHF	TGTGCCAGTAGTATGGACCTCCTGAAGCCCCAGCATTTT
TRBV20-1	TRBD1	TRBJ2-5	many	CSASRGPPGETQYF	TGCAGTGCTAGTAGGGGGCCCCCTGGAGAGACCCAGTACTTC
TRBV13	-	TRBJ2-7	-	CASSSQRAFSYEQYF	TGTGCCAGCAGCTCCCAACGGGCGTTCTCCTACGAGCAGTACTTC
TRBV18	-	TRBJ2-7	-	CASSRTQTYEQYF	TGTGCCAGCTCACGGACTCAAACCTACGAGCAGTACTTC
TRBV27	-	TRBJ1-4	many	CASRNRADEKLFF	TGTGCCAGCAGAAACAGGGCGGATGAAAAACTGTTTTTT
TRBV20-1	TRBD1	TRBJ1-4	many	CSAQAGQGGGKLFF	TGCAGTGCTCAAGCGGGACAGGGGGGTGGAAAACTGTTTTTT
TRBV30	TRBD1	TRBJ1-1	many	CACKDRAVGEAFF	TGTGCCTGTAAGGACAGGGCGGTTGGTGAAGCTTTCTTT
TRBV18	-	TRBJ2-1	few	CASSPPTVSEQFF	TGTGCCAGCTCACCACCTACAGTGAGTGAGCAGTTCTTC
TRBV7-2	-	TRBJ1-3	many	CASSGHAPSSGNTIYF	TGTGCCAGCAGCGGACATGCTCCGAGCTCTGGAAACACCATATATTTT
TRBV9	TRBD1	TRBJ1-1	many	CASSALETGDTEAFF	TGTGCCAGCAGCGCCCTCGAAACAGGGGACACTGAAGCTTTCTTT
TRBV20-1	TRBD1	TRBJ1-4	many	CSARKSRQGGEKLFF	TGCAGTGCTAGAAAATCTCGACAGGGAGGAGAAAAACTGTTTTTT
TRBV28	TRBD1	TRBJ2-1	many	CASSLNGQGIRNEQFF	TGTGCCAGCAGTTTAAACGGACAGGGTATACGCAATGAGCAGTTCTTC
TRBV7-2	-	TRBJ2-3	many	CASILVGATDTQYF	TGTGCCAGCATCCTGGTGGGGGCCACAGATACGCAGTATTTT
TRBV5-6	TRBD1	TRBJ1-6	-	CASSARDRDNSPLHF	TGTGCCAGCAGCGCCCGGGACAGAGACAATTCACCCCTCCACTTT
TRBV28	-	TRBJ2-2	many	CATRAEGTQNGELFF	TGTGCCACCAGGGCGGAAGGGACACAGAACGGGGAGCTGTTTTTT
TRBV19	-	TRBJ2-3	many	CASSSLGDGYSDTQYF	TGTGCCAGTAGTTCCTTGGGGGACGGATATTCAGATACGCAGTATTTT
TRBV11-2	TRBD1	TRBJ2-3	-	CASRGGQGARTQYF	TGTGCCAGCAGGGGAGGACAGGGGGCTCGTACGCAGTATTTT
TRBV7-9	-	TRBJ1-5	many	CASSLGAGHNQPQHF	TGTGCCAGCAGCTTAGGGGCAGGGCACAATCAGCCCCAGCATTTT
TRBV12-3/TRBV12-4	-	TRBJ2-1	few	CASSSLVGAQFF	TGTGCCAGCAGTTCCCTGGTGGGAGCACAGTTCTTC
TRBV7-3	-	TRBJ2-7	many	CASSLTVGGEQYF	TGTGCCAGCAGCTTAACTGTGGGCGGCGAGCAGTACTTC
TRBV6-2/TRBV6-3	-	TRBJ2-7	many	CASSYIGGAGYEQYF	TGTGCCAGCAGTTATATCGGGGGCGCAGGCTACGAGCAGTACTTC
TRBV4-1	-	TRBJ1-2	many	CASSQDLSTSANYGYTF	TGCGCCAGCAGCCAAGACCTTTCGACCTCAGCTAACTATGGCTACACCTTC
TRBV30	-	TRBJ1-3	-	CAWSRGQSGNTIYF	TGTGCCTGGAGTAGAGGACAGTCTGGAAACACCATATATTTT
TRBV29-1	-	TRBJ2-7	many	CSVSDYEQYF	TGCAGCGTGTCTGACTACGAGCAGTACTTC
TRBV30	-	TRBJ1-6	many	CAWTRDNNSPLHF	TGTGCCTGGACCCGGGACAATAATTCACCCCTCCACTTT
TRBV12-3/TRBV12-4	-	TRBJ1-6	many	CASSLRGGTHPPLHF	TGTGCCAGCAGTTTAAGGGGCGGCACCCATCCACCCCTCCACTTT
TRBV12-3/TRBV12-4	-	TRBJ2-1	many	CASSSRGAGVNEQFF	TGTGCCAGCAGTTCCCGGGGGGCAGGGGTCAATGAGCAGTTCTTC
TRBV6-5	-	TRBJ2-3	many	CASRQPTGSTDTQYF	TGTGCCAGCCGCCAACCGACGGGTTCCACAGATACGCAGTATTTT
TRBV6-6	-	TRBJ2-1	-	CASTTHASSSYNEQFF	TGTGCCAGCACCACACATGCCTCTAGCTCCTACAATGAGCAGTTCTTC
TRBV5-1	-	TRBJ1-1	many	CASSPLSWGYTEAFF	TGCGCCAGCAGCCCGCTATCATGGGGGTACACTGAAGCTTTCTTT
TRBV7-2	-	TRBJ2-5	few	CASSLEGGVKTQYF	TGTGCCAGCAGCTTAGAGGGGGGTGTAAAGACCCAGTACTTC
TRBV23-1	TRBD1	TRBJ2-7	many	CASSHSPGQGDEQYF	TGCGCCAGCAGTCATTCTCCGGGACAGGGGGACGAGCAGTACTTC
TRBV5-1	TRBD1	TRBJ2-7	few	CASSQGQGGYEQYF	TGCGCCAGCAGCCAGGGACAGGGGGGCTACGAGCAGTACTTC
TRBV7-7	-	TRBJ1-1	many	CASSLEPGPNTEAFF	TGTGCCAGCAGCTTAGAGCCCGGACCGAACACTGAAGCTTTCTTT
TRBV12-3/TRBV12-4	TRBD1	TRBJ1-5	many	CASRGTGNQPQHF	TGTGCCAGCAGAGGGACAGGAAATCAGCCCCAGCATTTT
TRBV10-3	-	TRBJ2-7	many	CAISDPSRDYEQYF	TGTGCCATCAGTGATCCTTCCAGGGACTACGAGCAGTACTTC
TRBV7-2	TRBD1	TRBJ2-1	many	CASSPQPGQGNEQFF	TGTGCCAGCAGCCCGCAGCCGGGACAGGGAAATGAGCAGTTCTTC
TRBV29-1	-	TRBJ2-7	many	CSVAGLPYEQYF	TGCAGCGTCGCGGGCCTACCCTACGAGCAGTACTTC
TRBV12-3/TRBV12-4	-	TRBJ2-2	-	CASSYPTGELFFF	-
TRBV5-6	-	TRBJ1-1	many	CASSPDRVRDTEAFF	TGTGCCAGCAGCCCTGATCGAGTAAGGGACACTGAAGCTTTCTTT
TRBV5-3	-	TRBJ2-1	many	CASSSLAGQSSYNEQFF	TGTGCCAGCAGCTCATTAGCGGGACAGAGCTCCTACAATGAGCAGTTCTTC
TRBV10-3	-	TRBJ1-2	-	CAISVGAGTYGYTF	TGTGCCATCAGTGTAGGGGCAGGTACCTATGGCTACACCTTC
TRBV7-9	-	TRBJ2-7	-	CASSPLRPGPPKPHEQYF	TGTGCCAGCAGCCCACTCCGACCGGGACCGCCCAAACCACACGAGCAGTACTTC
TRBV7-9	-	TRBJ1-4	many	CASSIQAIEKLFF	TGTGCCAGCAGCATCCAGGCGATTGAAAAACTGTTTTTT
TRBV27	TRBD1	TRBJ1-2	many	CASSSQSQGPSNYGYTF	TGTGCCAGCAGCTCGCAATCACAGGGGCCATCGAACTATGGCTACACCTTC
TRBV5-1	TRBD2	TRBJ2-7	many	CASTPSGSYEQYF	TGCGCCAGCACCCCTAGCGGTTCCTACGAGCAGTACTTC
TRBV7-9	TRBD1	TRBJ2-1	many	CASSLATGGKEQFF	TGTGCCAGCAGCTTAGCAACAGGGGGCAAGGAGCAGTTCTTC